This T cell receptor (beta chain) was captured in a study of blood T cell repertoires in COVID-19. Study as a whole: Donors in the United States, Italy and Spain gave samples during acute or convalescent COVID-19. In each case, the material was cDNA or gDNA derived from T cells, B-cell-depleted T cells, or PBMCs.

As originally analysed: The authors estimated nucleated cell counts from reference gene primer amplification. Sequencing was performed with immunoSEQ multiplex PCR; in TCRdb, only in-frame clones are kept and a portion is missing. V, J and clone size reflect that table, while D and trimming were determined from the DNA. In the table there are more than 120,000 clones, approximately 88% of which are singletons. The CDR3 is 15 amino acids. The germline V gene has CDR1 SGHNT and CDR2 YYREEE (reference sequence). The V gene end was trimmed by 4 bases and the J gene end by 4 bases; junction bases not matched to a gene: 10.

The TCR was taken from a human donor in a cohort sampled during active COVID-19. J is TRBJ2-7 and V is TRBV5-4, with 8 nucleotides matching TRBD1. The material sequenced was peripheral blood. CDR3 nucleotide sequence: TGTGCCAGCAGCGAGGGACAGGTGGAGGGATACGAGCAGTACTTC. Amino acids: CASSEGQVEGYEQYF.